The rows below give T cell receptor beta chains drawn from one sample of a study of control samples from healthy donors and cancer patients. Libraries were prepared by immunoSEQ multiplex PCR; TCRdb keeps only in-frame clonotypes and omits some of them. The data show approximately 87,000 clones, around 87% seen once. Sequenced input: blood. These receptors were taken from a woman between 45 and 65 years old in good health. The CDR3 runs from the conserved cysteine through the conserved F or W. A D gene is named only where the DNA matches it firmly. A row's size may be missing; if present it is once, few, many or a size class.

V,size,J,D,DNA,CDR3
TRBV7-9,-,TRBJ1-4,-,TGTGCCAGCAGCTCTTATGGTTCGGCAGGGGATGAAAAACTGTTTTTT,CASSSYGSAGDEKLFF
TRBV19,-,TRBJ2-2,-,TGTGCCACTCCGAGGGACTCGAACACCGGGGAGCTGTTTTTT,CATPRDSNTGELFF
TRBV2,-,TRBJ2-1,TRBD2,TGTGCCAGCACCCCGCAGCCTAGCGGGGGGGACAATGAGCAGTTCTTC,CASTPQPSGGDNEQFF
TRBV28,-,TRBJ1-1,-,TGTGCCAGCAGGCTCAGTCTCGGGGGAAGCACTGAAGCTTTCTTT,CASRLSLGGSTEAFF
TRBV7-9,-,TRBJ2-5,-,TGTGCCAGCAGCTTTCTACAGACTCAAGAGACCCAGTACTTC,CASSFLQTQETQYF
TRBV5-1,-,TRBJ1-1,-,TGCGCCAGCAGCTTGGCCGCTGGCACTGAAGCTTTCTTT,CASSLAAGTEAFF
TRBV7-3,-,TRBJ2-3,TRBD2,TGTGCCAGCAGCTTAGGTAGCGGGGCCCGCACAGATACGCAGTATTTT,CASSLGSGARTDTQYF
TRBV4-1,once,TRBJ2-7,TRBD1,TGCGCCAGCAGCCAAGATGCGAGACAGGGGGTGTACGAGCAGTACTTC,CASSQDARQGVYEQYF
TRBV6-6,-,TRBJ2-6,TRBD1,TGTGCCAGCAGCTCCTACGGGACAGGGGGCATCAATTTGGGGGCTGGGGCCAACGTCCTGACTTTC,CASSSYGTGGINLGAGANVLTF
TRBV7-2,medium-sized,TRBJ2-7,-,TGTGCCAGCAGCTCCCGCTATTCCGGGGCTCCCAACGAGCAGTACTTC,CASSSRYSGAPNEQYF
TRBV2,few,TRBJ2-7,TRBD1,TGTGCCAGCAGGGGGACAGGGGGTTCCTACGAGCAGTACTTC,CASRGTGGSYEQYF
TRBV4-2,-,TRBJ2-3,-,TGTGCCAGCAGCCAGGAACTCTCTAGCACAGATACGCAGTATTTT,CASSQELSSTDTQYF
TRBV10-3,-,TRBJ1-3,TRBD1,TGTGCCATCAGTGAAATACAGGGGATCATCATATATTTT,CAISEIQGIIIYF
TRBV3-1/TRBV3-2,-,TRBJ1-4,-,TGTGCCAGCAGCCCGACGGGGGGTAAGATCGGGGAAAAACTGTTTTTT,CASSPTGGKIGEKLFF
TRBV5-6,few,TRBJ2-1,-,TGTGCCAGCAATGGGGACTCCTACAATGAGCAGTTCTTC,CASNGDSYNEQFF
TRBV7-2,once,TRBJ1-1,-,TGTGCCAGCAGGTTAAGCGGGGCCCCTGAAGCTTTCTTT,CASRLSGAPEAFF
TRBV7-2,-,TRBJ1-6,-,TGTGCCAGCAGCTATACCGGCAGGGGCGGTTCACCCCTCCACTTT,CASSYTGRGGSPLHF
TRBV12-3/TRBV12-4,-,TRBJ2-7,-,TGTGCCAGCAGGTCTAGGGGCCAGCAGTACTTC,CASRSRGQQYF
TRBV6-5,-,TRBJ1-1,TRBD1,TGTGCCAGCAGCCCCAGGGGGTATGAAGCTTTCTTT,CASSPRGYEAFF
TRBV28,-,TRBJ2-2,TRBD1,TGTGCCAGCAGTCCGCCCCCGGGACAGGGAGTCGGGGAGCTGTTTTTT,CASSPPPGQGVGELFF
TRBV15,-,TRBJ2-1,TRBD1,TGTGCCACCAGCAAAAGTCCGGGACAGGGGCACAATGAGCAGTTCTTC,CATSKSPGQGHNEQFF
TRBV7-3,-,TRBJ2-1,TRBD1,TGTGCCAGCAGCGCATGGGGACAGGGTCAATTTAACAATGAGCAGTTCTTC,CASSAWGQGQFNNEQFF
TRBV6-1,-,TRBJ1-5,-,TGTGCCAGCAGTGAAGCGAAAGACAGAGCTAAATATAGCAATCAGCCCCAGCATTTT,CASSEAKDRAKYSNQPQHF
TRBV12-3/TRBV12-4,-,TRBJ1-1,-,TGTGCCAGCAGACAAGGGGCTGGATTTTCGGCTTTCTTT,CASRQGAGFSAFF
TRBV19,-,TRBJ2-7,-,TGTGCCAGTAGTATTGAGGGCTCCTACGAGCAGTACTTC,CASSIEGSYEQYF
TRBV27,-,TRBJ2-2,-,TGTGCCAGCAGGATTAGCGGCAACGGGGACACCGGGGAGCTGTTTTTT,CASRISGNGDTGELFF
TRBV6-5,-,TRBJ1-2,-,TGTGCCAGCATCAAGGGACCCGGTTGGGATGGCTACACCTTC,CASIKGPGWDGYTF
TRBV19,-,TRBJ1-2,TRBD1,TGTGCCAGTAGTATAAGACGGGGGGACAGGACTAACTATGGCTACACCTTC,CASSIRRGDRTNYGYTF
TRBV19,-,TRBJ2-1,TRBD2,TGTGCCAGTTCCGTAGGGAGGACTAGCGGGATAAGGCGGTTCTTC,CASSVGRTSGIRRFF
TRBV11-2,-,TRBJ2-7,-,TGTGCCAGCAGCAGTGATACCGGGACTCCGAAATACTACGAGCAGTACTTC,CASSSDTGTPKYYEQYF
TRBV29-1,-,TRBJ1-1,-,TGCAGCGTTGAAGGCGGAGGTGCGAACACTGAAGCTTTCTTT,CSVEGGGANTEAFF
TRBV4-1,-,TRBJ2-5,TRBD2,TGCGCCAGCAGCCCGCAACTAGCGGGAGGGGGACAAGAGACCCAGTACTTC,CASSPQLAGGGQETQYF
TRBV6-4,-,TRBJ1-6,-,TGTGCCAGCAGGGCCGCCAGCTCCTATAATTCACCCCTCCACTTT,CASRAASSYNSPLHF
TRBV13,-,TRBJ2-7,-,TGTGCCAGCAGCTTAGGGAAAGAGGTGGCCGAGCAGTACTTC,CASSLGKEVAEQYF
TRBV7-8,-,TRBJ1-2,TRBD1,TGTGCCAGCAGCTTAGCGTCGCAGGGACAGGGTTTTGGCTACACCTTC,CASSLASQGQGFGYTF
TRBV6-2/TRBV6-3,-,TRBJ2-3,-,TGTGCCAGCAGTTACCATAGTAGCGGTGGTTGGGTGGATACGCAGTATTTT,CASSYHSSGGWVDTQYF
TRBV5-1,-,TRBJ2-1,-,TGCGCCAGCAGCTTGGTACGGGGGACCAATGAGCAGTTCTTC,CASSLVRGTNEQFF
TRBV11-2,-,TRBJ2-1,-,TGTGCCAGCAGCTTACGGGGGGCGGGCGGAGATGAGCAGTTCTTC,CASSLRGAGGDEQFF
TRBV7-3,few,TRBJ2-1,-,TGTGCCAGCAGCTTACACCAGGACAATGAGCAGTTCTTC,CASSLHQDNEQFF
TRBV7-2,-,TRBJ1-1,-,TGTGCCAGCAGCTTACGTCCGAGGGGGACTGAAGCTTTCTTT,CASSLRPRGTEAFF